This TCR beta chain was recorded in a study of blood T cell repertoires in COVID-19. Overall study: In each case, the material was cDNA or gDNA derived from T cells, B-cell-depleted T cells, or PBMCs.

Measured with immunoSEQ multiplex PCR; TCRdb has only the in-frame clones, and not every one. The table records around 300,000 clones, around 86% of them present only once. The CDR3 consists of 17 residues. The germline CDR1 and CDR2 sequences are KGHSH and LQKENI. Germline trimming cut 3 bases from V and 0 bases from J; bases unmatched to any gene: 9. This TCR was recovered from a young woman with active or convalescent COVID-19. The sequenced sample was peripheral blood. J is TRBJ1-2 and V is TRBV18; 8 bases are a match to TRBD1. DNA for the CDR3: TGTGCCAGCTCACCCGGGACAGGTGGACGAGCTAACTATGGCTACACCTTC. Translation gives CASSPGTGGRANYGYTF.